A single sample is the source of the 5 T cell receptor beta chains below, sequenced in a study of T cells in Graves' hyperthyroidism and ophthalmopathy. Amplified regions were TCR beta CDR3 sequences from RNA transcripts. Primed by the HTBI set, a first-round RT-PCR was run on the TCR CDR3. From the multiplex PCR reads, TCRdb called clonotypes with MiXCR, one entry per CDR3 protein. The sample lists about 560,000 distinct CDR3 sequences, approximately 15% occurring once. The material sequenced was blood. The receptor source for this set is a young woman with Graves' hyperthyroidism.

This chain connects TRBV4-2 to TRBJ1-2; no definite D call. The CDR3 contains 17 residues. Trimming shortened V by 1 base and J by 8 bases, and 23 bases separated the two germline ends. Per germline, CDR1 LGHNA and CDR2 YNFKEQ. The CDR3, as DNA: TGTGCCAGCAGCCAAGGAATCCGAACGAACCCGAAAGGCGGCTACACCTTC. Amino acids: CASSQGIRTNPKGGYTF.

V is TRBV5-1 and J is TRBJ1-1, with 7 positions matching TRBD1. V was pared by 0 bases and J by 8 bases, with 4 bases of the junction left unmatched. This CDR3 has 13 amino acids. Germline V gives CDR1 SGHRS, CDR2 YFSETQ. The CDR3 spells CASSLAGDREAFF. CDR3 DNA: TGCGCCAGCAGCTTGGCCGGGGACAGAGAAGCTTTCTTT. Full variable domain (outside the CDR3, taken from reference TRBV5-1 and TRBJ1-1): KAGVTQTPRYLIKTRGQQVTLSCSPISGHRSVSWYQQTPGQGLQFLFEYFSETQRNKGNFPGRFSGRQFSNSRSEMNVSTLELGDSALYLCASSLAGDREAFFGQGTRLTVV.

This clonotype was found many times. The chain has TRBV10-1 and TRBJ1-1; D ambiguous. This CDR3 has 13 amino acids. Trimming cost V 2 bases and J 6 bases, with 10 bases left between them. Germline V gives CDR1 WNHNN, CDR2 SYGVQD (reference sequence). CDR3 region: CASSEGQGSEAFF. In DNA form, the CDR3 reads TGCGCCAGCAGTGAGGGCCAAGGATCTGAAGCTTTCTTT.

This clonotype came up a few times. This chain links TRBV5-1 with TRBJ1-1; weak D call: TRBD1 (6 bases). Per the germline V gene, CDR1 is SGHRS and CDR2 is YFSETQ. V was trimmed by 5 bases and J by 4 bases, leaving 15 bases between them. The CDR3 runs to 14 residues. CDR3 in amino acids: CASRMDGGITEAFF. Here the CDR3 DNA reads TGCGCCAGCAGGATGGATGGGGGCATCACTGAAGCTTTCTTT.

In its sample, this clonotype was seen many times. The chain uses TRBV5-6 and TRBJ2-5; TRBD2 matches at 12 bases. The CDR3 is 15 residues long. Germline CDR1 reads SGHDT; CDR2 reads YYEEEE. V lost 4 bases and J lost 9; bases outside the gene matches: 10. DNA of the CDR3: TGTGCCAGCAGCAAAGGGACTAGCGGGCATTGGGCCCAGTACTTC. Amino acid sequence: CASSKGTSGHWAQYF.